This T cell receptor beta chain was sequenced for a study of blood T cells in healthy people across ages (dated by TCRdb to about 2015). As for the study more broadly: In model experiments, template switching captured about one uniquely barcoded TCR beta cDNA molecule for every two T cells. The study measured age-related changes in TCR beta repertoire diversity using deep sequencing normalized with unique cDNA molecular identifiers. The donors were divided into four age groups: young (average around 16 years), middle-aged (about 40), aged (approximately 64) and long-lived (roughly 86). To avoid experimental bias, donors of different ages were randomly spread across the sequencing lanes. Two additional independent replicas of 1 million unique cDNA reads from the same blood draw were analyzed for two donors (one aged 18 to 29 and one aged 80 or older).

The donors were about 40 Caucasian individuals from Russia, aged roughly 6 to 100 years, who were systemically healthy. Each donor gave around 9 milliliters of peripheral blood, collected into EDTA-treated Vacutainer tubes. PBMCs were isolated by Ficoll-Paque density-gradient centrifugation, with at least 6 million obtained per sample. Trizol reagent was used to extract total RNA from PBMCs, with at least 5 micrograms per sample. The percentages of naive CD45RAhigh/CD27high T cells were determined by flow cytometry on a PBMC aliquot from every donor. Receptor libraries were prepared by 5' RACE. The sequencing machine was an Illumina HiSeq 2500. A second PCR of roughly 6 to 11 cycles was run with a J-beta primer mix and a sample-barcoded 5' primer. Each TCR beta cDNA molecule received a unique molecular identifier from a template-switch 5' adaptor carrying 12 random nucleotides. Each sample yielded at least 2.5 million CDR3-containing paired-end reads. The Mint cDNA synthesis kit, primed by a TRBC-specific oligonucleotide, was used to synthesize first-strand cDNA from all RNA. Following uracil-DNA glycosylase treatment, a first 18-cycle PCR with universal primers M1SS and BC2_uni_R was performed on all cDNA. As for the original processing: For normalization, 1 million high-quality reads, each with a distinct molecular identifier, were randomly selected from each sample. Instead of being binned into consensus sequences, reads that shared molecular identifiers were thrown out. CDR3 identification, clonotype clustering and error correction used MiTCR with a Q25 quality threshold and the strictest error-elimination algorithm. A nonparametric unseen species model using Euler transformation provided a lower-bound estimate of total TCR beta diversity. TCRdb handled the public reads itself, with Q25 trimming in fastp and clone calling in MiXCR, and kept productive beta chains. All rows with the same CDR3 protein become a single entry with the most common DNA and genes. The V and J calls were not made by the authors but by TCRdb's processing. The sample contains fewer than 700,000 distinct CDR3 sequences, around 50% of them found a single time. The biggest ten clones account for around 24% of the sample.

Beyond this particular receptor, the publication reports: Observed TCR beta diversity per million T cells fell roughly linearly with age, and a significant reduction was already apparent by age about 36. Estimates of total diversity based on one million sequenced T cells were considered lower bounds and underestimates. The CMV infection status of donors was not known, potentially confounding age-related changes in expanded clonotypes. The long-lived group showed more naive CD4+ T cells, fewer expanded clones and increased TCR diversity than the aged group, suggesting age selection. Observed TCR beta diversity correlated strongly with the percentage of naive T cells measured by flow cytometry. Bulk unsorted PBMC profiling prevented conclusive comparison of naive and antigen-experienced compartments.

The CDR3 covers 13 residues, taking in both the cysteine and the phenylalanine. This entry keeps only the CDR3 DNA: 39 bases, framed from base 1. V is trimmed back by 5 bases and J by 5 bases, and the junction contains 6 bases that no gene match accounts for. CDR1 and CDR2 (SGHTA, FQGNSA) derive from the germline V gene. This clonotype has only a few counts. The antigen it binds to is not known. The sample holds no much larger clone one base away, and base qualities are not on file. Sequencing was done on a sample of blood. The V gene is TRBV7-2 and the J gene is TRBJ2-7; 7 bases in between match TRBD1. The clonotype comes from a man at least 80 years old in good health. The nucleotides read TGTGCCAGCAGCCTGACAGGGACCCACGAGCAGTACTTC. This translates into CASSLTGTHEQYF.